The TCR beta chain under discussion was sequenced for a study of T cells after yellow fever vaccination. Looking at the study overall: Fractions low in cell number were prepared with SMART-Seq v4 Ultra Low Input.

Trimming pared 6 bases from V and 0 bases from J, leaving 14 bases between. Germline values: CDR1 SGHAT, CDR2 FQNNGV. The CDR3 length is 15 residues. In regard to this clonotype: Its antigen is currently unknown.

Study-wide results and limits: Abundant bulk-population clonotypes could contaminate the FACS-sorted repertoires. Though it reached lower strength, the secondary response hit its peak faster, day 5 versus 15. Subsequent booster samples again held most clones from primary vaccination (under 98% CD4, about 85% CD8).

MiXCR was run by TCRdb on the 5' RACE reads, yielding one entry per CDR3 protein. The repertoire holds approximately 250,000 distinct CDR3 sequences, with 6.7% as singletons. The clonotype originates from a man aged 25 to 45 who received the YFV17D yellow fever vaccine. The sequencing used CD4+ T cells sorted from PBMCs, collected on the day of the yellow fever booster vaccination. The chain couples TRBV11-2 to TRBJ1-2; D might be TRBD1 (5 bases). This CDR3 reads CASSRTGGANYGYTF. The CDR3 region has the DNA TGTGCCAGCAGTCGCACCGGAGGGGCTAACTATGGCTACACCTTC.